This T cell receptor beta chain was sequenced during a study of blood T cell repertoires in COVID-19. Profiling relied on immunoSEQ multiplex PCR, and the TCRdb table lists in-frame clones only, not all of them. The data show a few hundred thousand clones, less than 95% seen once. All enrollees were roughly 18 to 95 years old and from approximately 25 US areas. The V end was cut by 9 bases, the J end by 0 bases, with 9 bases between. The CDR3 is 13 residues long. From germline, CDR1 is SNHLY and CDR2 FYNNEI. The gene calls are TRBV2 and TRBJ1-3; no definite D call. The source of this sequence is a man younger than 35 who had recovered from COVID-19. The sample comprised PBMCs or T cells enriched from blood (not recorded which). Written as DNA, the CDR3 is TGTGCCAGAAGGTACAGCTCTGGAAACACCATATATTTT. Protein sequence: CARRYSSGNTIYF.